A single sample gave rise to the 32 T cell receptor beta chains below, sequenced in a study of T cells in Graves' hyperthyroidism and ophthalmopathy. Amplified TCR beta CDR3 regions derived from RNA transcripts. Researchers ran a first-round RT-PCR on the TCR CDR3 using the HTBI primer set. TCRdb reprocessed the multiplex PCR reads with MiXCR, giving one entry per CDR3 protein. This table holds fewer than 300,000 distinct CDR3 sequences, approximately 14% found once. The sequenced sample consisted of blood. The receptors stem from a woman aged 45-65 years with Graves' hyperthyroidism that later progressed to Graves' ophthalmopathy.

This clonotype was picked up many times. The chain links TRBV18 to TRBJ2-6; no clear D gene. The CDR3 totals 14 residues. Germline lookup yields CDR1 KGHSH and CDR2 LQKENI. V was shortened by 1 base and J by 3 bases, with 4 bases between the two germline ends. In DNA, the CDR3 is TGTGCCAGCTCACCACTATATGGGGCCAACGTCCTGACTTTC. Protein sequence: CASSPLYGANVLTF.

This clonotype was detected ten times or more. The CDR3 here is CSAPTSGVNIQYF. The CDR3, as DNA: TGCAGTGCCCCGACTAGCGGGGTGAACATTCAGTACTTC. J is TRBJ2-4 and V is TRBV20-1; the match to TRBD2 covers 11 bases. V lost 6 bases and J lost 7; bases outside the gene matches: 5. Germline CDR1 reads DFQATT; CDR2 reads SNEGSKA (reference sequence). The CDR3 sequence is 13 residues long.

Comment on this clonotype: This sequence may be a read error, since a much larger clone differs from it by one base. The CDR3: CAGSHRGQGSSGELFF. Written as DNA, the CDR3 is TGCGCCGGCAGCCACCGCGGACAGGGATCGTCCGGGGAGCTGTTTTTT. The chain joins TRBV5-1 to TRBJ2-2, with TRBD1 matching 8 bases. Germline V gives CDR1 SGHRS, CDR2 YFSETQ. This CDR3 region has 16 residues.

This clonotype was seen repeatedly, ten times or more. The chain links TRBV28 to TRBJ1-3; D perhaps matches TRBD1 (6 bases). CDR1 and CDR2 (germline): MDHEN, SYDVKM. V was clipped by 6 bases and J by 5 bases, with 14 bases between them. The CDR3 covers 14 residues. For the CDR3, the DNA is TGTGCCAGCAGAGTGGGGGGGCCCCGAAACACCATATATTTT. Amino acids: CASRVGGPRNTIYF.

This clonotype has a handful of counts. The rearrangement uses TRBV5-1 and TRBJ2-5; tentative D call: TRBD1 (5 bases). V was trimmed by 4 bases and J by 6 bases, leaving 22 bases between them. From germline, CDR1 is SGHRS and CDR2 YFSETQ. CDR3 length: 16 residues. CDR3 coding DNA: TGCGCCAGCAGCGACGCTACCAGGACAAGGAGTCAGACCCAGTACTTC. Protein sequence: CASSDATRTRSQTQYF.

This clonotype was picked up many times. V and J are TRBV27 and TRBJ2-3; 10 bases map to TRBD2. V lost 0 bases and J lost 0; bases outside the gene matches: 9. The CDR3 is made up of 19 amino acids. Germline V gene lookup returns CDR1 MNHEY and CDR2 SMNVEV (reference sequence). The CDR3 is CASSLSRFLAGVSTDTQYF. DNA for the CDR3: TGTGCCAGCAGTTTATCGAGATTTCTAGCGGGAGTTAGCACAGATACGCAGTATTTT.

This clonotype was observed at least ten times. The V and J genes are TRBV20-1 and TRBJ2-1; weak D call: TRBD2 (6 bases). V lost 5 bases and J 6 bases, leaving 32 bases between the germline ends. Germline V gives CDR1 DFQATT, CDR2 SNEGSKA (reference sequence). The CDR3 is 19 amino acids. CDR3 residues: CSASSWGDKTSVWGNEQFF. CDR3 DNA: TGCAGTGCTTCGAGCTGGGGGGATAAGACATCCGTATGGGGCAATGAGCAGTTCTTC.

In its sample, this clonotype was seen many times. Here the CDR3 DNA reads TGTGCCAGCAGCTTAGGGGCTGAAACAAAAGCTTTCTTT. It is translated as CASSLGAETKAFF. The J gene is TRBJ1-1, the V gene TRBV7-3; the D gene is possibly TRBD1 (5 bases). This CDR3 is built from 13 residues. V was shortened by 2 bases and J by 9 bases, with 13 bases between the two germline ends. Germline lookup yields CDR1 SGHTA and CDR2 FQGTGA.

This clonotype was detected ten times or more. The CDR3 sequence: CASSLVGQPQHF. CDR3 DNA sequence: TGTGCCAGCAGTTTGGTCGGACAGCCCCAGCATTTT. This chain uses TRBV28 with TRBJ1-5, with no clear D. Germline V gives CDR1 MDHEN, CDR2 SYDVKM. V was trimmed by 3 bases and J by 7 bases, leaving 7 bases between them. The CDR3 contains 12 residues.

This clonotype came up many times. The V and J genes are TRBV28 and TRBJ2-1; D gene ambiguous. Trimming cost V 8 bases and J 0 bases, with 2 bases left between them. CDR3 size: 11 residues. CDR1 is MDHEN, CDR2 SYDVKM, per germline. The CDR3 nucleotides are TGTGCCAGCCACTCCTACAATGAGCAGTTCTTC. The encoded protein is CASHSYNEQFF.

The gene calls are TRBV6-4 and TRBJ2-2; D uncertain. V lost 3 bases and J 5 bases, leaving 7 bases between the germline ends. Germline V gene data show CDR1 as MRHNA and CDR2 as SNTAGT. The CDR3 runs to 13 residues. CDR3: CASSETRTGELFF. The CDR3 DNA follows: TGTGCCAGCAGTGAAACACGAACCGGGGAGCTGTTTTTT.

This chain uses TRBV10-3 with TRBJ2-7; TRBD2 might be the D (6 bases). V lost 4 bases and J lost 3, with 10 bases in between. The CDR3 loop spans 13 amino acids. The germline CDR1 and CDR2 sequences are ENHRY and SYGVKD. CDR3 region: CAISGQEGYEQYF. The CDR3 DNA sequence: TGTGCCATCAGTGGTCAGGAGGGCTACGAGCAGTACTTC.

At least ten counts were recorded for this clonotype. V is TRBV7-9 and J is TRBJ1-5, with a weak D call TRBD1 (6 bases). Trimming took off 5 bases at V and 4 bases at J, with 12 bases between the two ends. This CDR3 contains 14 residues. The V gene's germline CDR1 is SEHNR and CDR2 FQNEAQ (reference sequence). Here the CDR3 reads CASSPVTGNQPQHF. The DNA for the CDR3 is TGTGCCAGCAGCCCGGTAACAGGGAATCAGCCCCAGCATTTT.

This clonotype was counted many times. V usage is TRBV6-6 and J usage is TRBJ1-2; no clear D. The germline V gene encodes CDR1 MNHNY and CDR2 SVGAGI (reference sequence). Trimming pared 2 bases from V and 3 bases from J, leaving 7 bases between. The CDR3 covers 13 residues. The CDR3 loop is CASSYDRHYGYTF. CDR3 DNA sequence: TGTGCCAGCAGTTACGACCGACACTATGGCTACACCTTC.

Comments on this clonotype: This may be a read error: a much more frequent sequence differs by one nucleotide. The J gene is TRBJ1-1, the V gene TRBV7-9, with TRBD1 as a possible D gene (5 bases). Looked up from germline, CDR1 is SEHNR and CDR2 is FQNEAQ (reference sequence). This CDR3 has 15 residues. CDR3 protein: CTIVRTFSLNTEAFF. In DNA form, the CDR3 reads TGTACCATCGTCCGGACATTCTCTTTGAACACTGAAGCTTTCTTT.

In DNA form, the CDR3 reads TGTGCCAGCAGCCAACATATAACAGGTTGGGGGCACGGGAATGAAAAACTGTTTTTT. Protein product: CASSQHITGWGHGNEKLFF. The chain has TRBV5-8 and TRBJ1-4; D possibly corresponds to TRBD1 (6 bases). The CDR3 length is 19 residues. Germline V gives CDR1 SGHTS, CDR2 YDEGEE. V was trimmed by 4 bases and J by 5 bases, leaving 27 bases between them.

This clonotype was observed many times. This chain connects TRBV7-9 to TRBJ2-7; D perhaps matches TRBD2 (5 bases). The CDR3 sequence is 13 residues long. The V and J ends lost 1 base and 4 bases respectively, with 8 bases between them. Germline values: CDR1 SEHNR, CDR2 FQNEAQ (reference sequence). CDR3 in amino acids: CASSLGELYEQYF. CDR3 in DNA: TGTGCCAGCAGCTTAGGGGAGCTTTACGAGCAGTACTTC.

The sample holds a few counts of this clonotype. J is TRBJ2-6 and V is TRBV9; 13 bases are a match to TRBD2. Germline V lookup: CDR1 SGDLS, CDR2 YYNGEE. With 1 base clipped from V and 2 bases from J, the junction kept 3 bases outside the gene matches. The CDR3 has 18 amino acids. The DNA for the CDR3 is TGTGCCAGCAGCGTATCACTAGCGGGAGGGCCTGGGGCCAACGTCCTGACTTTC. It specifies CASSVSLAGGPGANVLTF.

The V and J genes are TRBV20-1 and TRBJ2-2, with a weak D call TRBD1 (5 bases). The CDR3 extends over 14 amino acids. V was trimmed by 5 bases and J by 1 base, leaving 11 bases between them. Germline values: CDR1 DFQATT, CDR2 SNEGSKA (reference sequence). The CDR3 sequence is CSAGDRKNTGELFF. The CDR3 DNA reads as TGCAGTGCTGGCGACAGAAAGAACACCGGGGAGCTGTTTTTT.

This clonotype was detected many times. V usage is TRBV10-2 and J usage is TRBJ2-7; the D is unclear. Germline V CDR1 and CDR2: WSHSY, SAAADI. Between the trimmed V and J ends, which lost 7 bases and 3 bases, there was a span of 10 bases. This CDR3 has 12 residues. The CDR3 sequence: CASKKSGYEQYF. The DNA for the CDR3 is TGCGCCAGCAAGAAGTCGGGCTACGAGCAGTACTTC.

This clonotype was seen only a few times. This CDR3 is CAIPGPVNPHEQYF. For the CDR3, the DNA is TGTGCCATTCCGGGGCCAGTTAACCCCCACGAGCAGTACTTC. The V call is TRBV10-3, the J call TRBJ2-7; either TRBD1 or TRBD2 may supply D (5 bases each). This CDR3 comprises 14 residues. Germline lookup yields CDR1 ENHRY and CDR2 SYGVKD. Trimming left V 9 bases short and J 5 bases short, with 20 bases between.

The sample holds many counts of this clonotype. J is TRBJ1-5 and V is TRBV12-3 or TRBV12-4; 9 nucleotides match TRBD1. The J segment lost 6 bases and the V segment lost 5 bases, leaving 8 bases of the junction unmatched. The CDR3 sequence is 15 residues long. The CDR3 DNA reads as TGTGCCAGCAGTCAAGGGACAGGGTCAGGTCAGCCCCAGCATTTT. Its translation is CASSQGTGSGQPQHF.

This clonotype has more than one count but fewer than ten. The CDR3 DNA reads as TGTGCCAGTAGCCCCTCTTGGGGCTTCAATCAGCCCCAGCATTTT. Amino acid sequence: CASSPSWGFNQPQHF. The V and J genes are TRBV19 and TRBJ1-5; D possibly corresponds to TRBD1 (5 bases). The germline V and J ends were trimmed by 6 bases and 3 bases, with 15 bases remaining between them. The CDR3 consists of 15 residues. Germline CDR1 is LNHDA and CDR2 is SQIVND (reference sequence).

Note on this clonotype: This could be a read error, since a much larger clone is one nucleotide away. The chain combines TRBV20-1 with TRBJ2-3; D unclear. This CDR3 region has 14 residues. From germline, CDR1 is DFQATT and CDR2 SNEGSKA (reference sequence). CDR3 residues: CNARESWRKDTQYF. Here the CDR3 DNA reads TGCAATGCTAGAGAATCGTGGAGAAAAGATACGCAGTATTTT.

The rearrangement uses TRBV14 and TRBJ1-2; the D gene is possibly TRBD1 (6 bases). The CDR3 sequence is 15 residues long. V lost 4 bases and J 4 bases, leaving 16 bases between the germline ends. Germline V gene data show CDR1 as SGHDN and CDR2 as FVKESK. The CDR3 coding sequence is TGTGCCAGCAGCCTTGACCCCGGGACACCCTATGGCTACACCTTC. This sequence encodes CASSLDPGTPYGYTF.

This clonotype has at least ten counts. V and J are TRBV20-1 and TRBJ2-1, with 13 bases identical to TRBD2. With 1 base clipped from V and 10 bases from J, the junction kept 4 bases outside the gene matches. The germline V gene encodes CDR1 DFQATT and CDR2 SNEGSKA (reference sequence). The CDR3 totals 14 residues. CDR3 protein: CSARVLAGGPEQFF. DNA of the CDR3: TGCAGTGCTAGAGTACTAGCGGGAGGGCCAGAGCAGTTCTTC.

This clonotype was observed many times. One end of the junction does not line up with germline, which may come from a read error. This chain links TRBV5-1 with TRBJ2-5; 7 nucleotides match TRBD1. The germline gives CDR1 SGHRS, CDR2 YFSETQ. This CDR3 spans 14 amino acids. CDR3 DNA: TGCGCCAGCAGCTTGGAGGCCTATAAGGGGGCAAGGGACTTC. Its translation: CASSLEAYKGARDF.

This chain uses TRBV28 with TRBJ1-5, with 9 positions matching TRBD1. The CDR3 is 15 residues long. Germline trimming cut 4 bases from V and 1 base from J; bases unmatched to any gene: 2. The germline gives CDR1 MDHEN, CDR2 SYDVKM. CDR3 amino acids: CASSSTGGSNQPQHF. The CDR3 DNA reads as TGTGCCAGCAGTTCGACAGGGGGGAGCAATCAGCCCCAGCATTTT.

This clonotype was seen ten or more times. This chain connects TRBV12-3 or TRBV12-4 to TRBJ1-4, with D uncertain. CDR3 length equals 15 residues. Trimming took off 5 bases at V and 5 bases at J, with 15 bases between the two ends. The CDR3 loop is CASSAVPFRNEKLFF. CDR3 nucleotides: TGTGCCAGCAGTGCGGTCCCGTTCCGGAATGAAAAACTGTTTTTT.

This clonotype came up many times. The CDR3 region is CASSTGGTRNEQFF. The DNA for the CDR3 is TGTGCCAGCAGCACCGGGGGGACGCGGAATGAGCAGTTCTTC. The gene calls are TRBV14 and TRBJ2-1; 7 bases agree with TRBD2. V shed 5 bases, J shed 7 bases, and the junction held 8 bases outside the gene matches. The germline V gene encodes CDR1 SGHDN and CDR2 FVKESK. The CDR3 runs to 14 residues.

V is TRBV4-1 and J is TRBJ1-4; no firm D call. Trimming pared 5 bases from V and 6 bases from J, leaving 19 bases between. Germline lookup yields CDR1 MGHRA and CDR2 YSYEKL. The CDR3 is made up of 16 amino acids. The CDR3 DNA reads TGCGCCAGCAGCTTATCCTCAGAGGTGAGGGATGAAAAACTGTTTTTT. It encodes CASSLSSEVRDEKLFF.

Comment on this clonotype: Being one base from a much bigger clone, this may be a read error. This chain joins TRBV9 and TRBJ1-1, with D maybe TRBD1 (5 bases). This CDR3 is 14 amino acids long. Germline CDR1 reads SGDLS; CDR2 reads YYNGEE. The CDR3 region is CAGSAEVGDTEAFF. The CDR3 nucleotides read TGTGCCGGCAGCGCAGAGGTGGGGGACACTGAAGCTTTCTTT.